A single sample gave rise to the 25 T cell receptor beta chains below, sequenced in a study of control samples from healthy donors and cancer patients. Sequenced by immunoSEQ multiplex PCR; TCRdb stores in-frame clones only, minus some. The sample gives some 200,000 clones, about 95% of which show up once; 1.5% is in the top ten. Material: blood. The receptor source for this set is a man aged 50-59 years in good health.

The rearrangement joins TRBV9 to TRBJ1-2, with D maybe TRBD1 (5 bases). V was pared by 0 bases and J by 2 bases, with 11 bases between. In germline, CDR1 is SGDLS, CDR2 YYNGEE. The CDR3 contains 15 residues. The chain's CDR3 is CASSVVSGKNYGYTF. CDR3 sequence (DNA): TGTGCCAGCAGCGTAGTTTCAGGGAAAAACTATGGCTACACCTTC.

The CDR3 DNA sequence: TGTGCCAGCAGTTTATTGGGGGGCGGTACTTTCTTT. Translation: CASSLLGGGTFF. V is TRBV28 and J is TRBJ1-1, with D perhaps matching TRBD1 (6 bases). Trimming cost V 1 base and J 12 bases, with 12 bases left between them. The CDR3 has 12 amino acids. Per the germline V gene, CDR1 is MDHEN and CDR2 is SYDVKM.

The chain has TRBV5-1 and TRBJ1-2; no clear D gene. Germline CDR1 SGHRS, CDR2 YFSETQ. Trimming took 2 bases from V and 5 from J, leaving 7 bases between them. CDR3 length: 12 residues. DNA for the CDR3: TGCGCCAGCAGCTTCTTCGGGTATGGCTACACCTTC. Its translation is CASSFFGYGYTF. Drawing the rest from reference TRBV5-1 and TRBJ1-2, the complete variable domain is KAGVTQTPRYLIKTRGQQVTLSCSPISGHRSVSWYQQTPGQGLQFLFEYFSETQRNKGNFPGRFSGRQFSNSRSEMNVSTLELGDSALYLCASSFFGYGYTFGSGTRLTVV.

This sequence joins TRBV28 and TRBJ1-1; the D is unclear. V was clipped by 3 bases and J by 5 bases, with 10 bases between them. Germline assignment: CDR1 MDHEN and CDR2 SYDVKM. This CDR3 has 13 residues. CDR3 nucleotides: TGTGCCAGCAGTTTCCCGGGGAGGACTGAAGCTTTCTTT. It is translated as CASSFPGRTEAFF.

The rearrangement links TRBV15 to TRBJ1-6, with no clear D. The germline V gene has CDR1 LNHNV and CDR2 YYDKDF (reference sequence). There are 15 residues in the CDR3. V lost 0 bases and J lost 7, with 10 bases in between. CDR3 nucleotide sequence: TGTGCCACCAGCAGAGATCCCGGCAAGAATTCACCCCTCCACTTT. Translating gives CATSRDPGKNSPLHF.

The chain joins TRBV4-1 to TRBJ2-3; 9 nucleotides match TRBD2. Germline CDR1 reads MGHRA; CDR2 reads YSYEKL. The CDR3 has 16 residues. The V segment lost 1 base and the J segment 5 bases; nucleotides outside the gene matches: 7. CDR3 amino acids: CASSQGGLAGKDTQYF. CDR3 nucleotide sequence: TGCGCCAGCAGCCAAGGGGGGCTAGCGGGGAAAGATACGCAGTATTTT.

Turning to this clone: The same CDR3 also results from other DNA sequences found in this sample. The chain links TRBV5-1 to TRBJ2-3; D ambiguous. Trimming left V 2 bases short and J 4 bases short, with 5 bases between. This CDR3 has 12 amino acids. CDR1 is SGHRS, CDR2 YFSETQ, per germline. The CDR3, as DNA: TGCGCCAGCAGCTTAGTCCCAGATACGCAGTATTTT. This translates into CASSLVPDTQYF.

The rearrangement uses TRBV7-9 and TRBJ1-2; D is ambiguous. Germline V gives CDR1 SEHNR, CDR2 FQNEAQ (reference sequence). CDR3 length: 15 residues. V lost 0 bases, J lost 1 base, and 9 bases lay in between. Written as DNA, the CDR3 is TGTGCCAGCAGCTTAGCACGGCCTTTTAACTATGGCTACACCTTC. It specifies CASSLARPFNYGYTF.

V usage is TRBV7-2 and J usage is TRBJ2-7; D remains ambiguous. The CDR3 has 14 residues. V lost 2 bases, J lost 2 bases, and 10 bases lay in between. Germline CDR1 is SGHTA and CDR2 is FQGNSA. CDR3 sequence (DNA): TGTGCCAGCAGCTTACCAGCTCCTACCTACGAGCAGTACTTC. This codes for CASSLPAPTYEQYF.

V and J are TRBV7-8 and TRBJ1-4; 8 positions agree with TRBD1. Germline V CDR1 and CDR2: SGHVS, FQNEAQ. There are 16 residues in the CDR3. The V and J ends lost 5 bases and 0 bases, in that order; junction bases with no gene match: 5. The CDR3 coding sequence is TGTGCCAGCAGCCAGGGGGCAGGGGCAACTAATGAAAAACTGTTTTTT. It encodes CASSQGAGATNEKLFF.

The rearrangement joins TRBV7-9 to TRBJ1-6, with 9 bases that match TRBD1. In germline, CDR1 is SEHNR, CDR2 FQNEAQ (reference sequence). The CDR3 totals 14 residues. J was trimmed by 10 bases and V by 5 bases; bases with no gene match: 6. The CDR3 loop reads CASSEQGAGSPLHF. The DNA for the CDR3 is TGTGCCAGCAGCGAACAGGGGGCCGGGTCACCCCTCCACTTT.

CDR3: CASSFFYGTNTGELFF. CDR3 nucleotides: TGTGCCAGCAGCTTCTTTTACGGGACCAACACCGGGGAGCTGTTTTTT. The rearrangement uses TRBV11-1 and TRBJ2-2; the D call may be TRBD1 or TRBD2 (5 bases each). CDR1 SGHAT and CDR2 FQDESV come from the germline V gene (reference sequence). The germline V and J ends were trimmed by 3 bases and 2 bases, with 13 bases remaining between them. There are 16 residues in the CDR3.

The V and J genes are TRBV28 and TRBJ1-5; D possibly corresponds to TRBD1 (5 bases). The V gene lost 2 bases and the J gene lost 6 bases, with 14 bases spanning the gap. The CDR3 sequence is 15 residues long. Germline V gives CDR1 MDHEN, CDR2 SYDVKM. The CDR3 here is CASSLVQGVSQPQHF. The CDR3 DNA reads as TGTGCCAGCAGTTTAGTGCAGGGAGTGAGTCAGCCCCAGCATTTT.

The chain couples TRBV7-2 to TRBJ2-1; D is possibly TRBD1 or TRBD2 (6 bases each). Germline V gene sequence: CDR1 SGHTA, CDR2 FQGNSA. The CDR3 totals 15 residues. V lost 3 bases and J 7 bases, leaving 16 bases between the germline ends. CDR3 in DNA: TGTGCCAGCAGCTTGAGGGGGGCGGTGGAGAATGAGCAGTTCTTC. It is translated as CASSLRGAVENEQFF.

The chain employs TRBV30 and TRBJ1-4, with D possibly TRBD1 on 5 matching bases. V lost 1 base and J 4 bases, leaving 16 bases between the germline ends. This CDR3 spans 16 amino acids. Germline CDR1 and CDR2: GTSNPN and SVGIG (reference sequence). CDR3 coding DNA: TGTGCCTGGAGTGGACTGGGGCAGGGCTATAATGAAAAACTGTTTTTT. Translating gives CAWSGLGQGYNEKLFF.

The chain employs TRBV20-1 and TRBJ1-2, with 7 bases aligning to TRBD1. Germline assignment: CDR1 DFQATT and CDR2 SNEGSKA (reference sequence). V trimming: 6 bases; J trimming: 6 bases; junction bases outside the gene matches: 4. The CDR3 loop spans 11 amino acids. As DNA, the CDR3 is TGCAGTGCCCCTCAGGGGGATGGCTACACCTTC. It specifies CSAPQGDGYTF.

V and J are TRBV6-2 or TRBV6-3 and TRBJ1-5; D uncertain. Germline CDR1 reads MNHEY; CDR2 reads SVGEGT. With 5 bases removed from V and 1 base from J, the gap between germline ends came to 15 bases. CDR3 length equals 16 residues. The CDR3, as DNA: TGTGCCAGCAGTCCCCGGGTAACCGGGAGCAATCAGCCCCAGCATTTT. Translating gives CASSPRVTGSNQPQHF.

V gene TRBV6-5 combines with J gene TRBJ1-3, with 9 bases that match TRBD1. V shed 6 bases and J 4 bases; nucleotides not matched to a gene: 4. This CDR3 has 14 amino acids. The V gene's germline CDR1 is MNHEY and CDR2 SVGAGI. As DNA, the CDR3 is TGTGCCAGCAGCTCCGGGACAGGGGGAAACACCATATATTTT. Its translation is CASSSGTGGNTIYF.

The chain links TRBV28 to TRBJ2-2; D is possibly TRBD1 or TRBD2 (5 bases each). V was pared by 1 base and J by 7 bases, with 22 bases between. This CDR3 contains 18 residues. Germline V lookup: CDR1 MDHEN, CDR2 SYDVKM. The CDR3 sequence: CASSLLPPGPYRIGELFF. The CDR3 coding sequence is TGTGCCAGCAGTTTATTGCCCCCGGGACCCTACCGGATCGGGGAGCTGTTTTTT.

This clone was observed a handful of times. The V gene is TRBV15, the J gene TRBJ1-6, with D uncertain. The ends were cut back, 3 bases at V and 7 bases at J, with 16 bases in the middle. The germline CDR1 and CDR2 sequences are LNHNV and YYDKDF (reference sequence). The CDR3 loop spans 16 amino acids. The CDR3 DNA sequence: TGTGCCACCAGCAGCCGGTCAACGCTTACCAATTCACCCCTCCACTTT. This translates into CATSSRSTLTNSPLHF. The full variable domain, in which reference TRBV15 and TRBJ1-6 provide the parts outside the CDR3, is DAMVIQNPRYQVTQFGKPVTLSCSQTLNHNVMYWYQQKSSQAPKLLFHYYDKDFNNEADTPDNFQSRRPNTSFCFLDIRSPGLGDTAMYLCATSSRSTLTNSPLHFGNGTRLTVT.

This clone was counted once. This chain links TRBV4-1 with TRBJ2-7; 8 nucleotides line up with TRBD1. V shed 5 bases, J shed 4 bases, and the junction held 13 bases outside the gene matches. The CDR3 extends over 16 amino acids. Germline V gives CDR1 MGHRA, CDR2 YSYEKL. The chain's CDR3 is CASSSRTGLSTYEQYF. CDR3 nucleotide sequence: TGCGCCAGCAGCTCTCGGACAGGGTTGTCGACTTACGAGCAGTACTTC.

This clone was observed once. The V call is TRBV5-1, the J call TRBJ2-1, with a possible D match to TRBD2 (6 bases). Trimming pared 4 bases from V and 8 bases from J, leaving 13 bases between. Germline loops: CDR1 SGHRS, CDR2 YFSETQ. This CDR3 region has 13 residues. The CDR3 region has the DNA TGCGCCAGCAGCGGCGGGACCGGGTATGAGCAGTTCTTC. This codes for CASSGGTGYEQFF.

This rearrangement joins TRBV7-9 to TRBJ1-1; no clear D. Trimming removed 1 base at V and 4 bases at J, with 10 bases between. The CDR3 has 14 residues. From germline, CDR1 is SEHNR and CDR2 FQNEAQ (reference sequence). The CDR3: CASSLGSKGTEAFF. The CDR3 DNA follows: TGTGCCAGCAGCTTAGGATCGAAAGGCACTGAAGCTTTCTTT.

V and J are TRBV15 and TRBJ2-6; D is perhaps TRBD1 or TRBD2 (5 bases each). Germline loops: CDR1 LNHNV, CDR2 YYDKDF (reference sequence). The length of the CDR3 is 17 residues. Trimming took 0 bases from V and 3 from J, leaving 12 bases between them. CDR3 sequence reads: CATSRETGAFGANVLTF. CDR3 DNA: TGTGCCACCAGCAGAGAAACCGGGGCCTTTGGGGCCAACGTCCTGACTTTC.

The CDR3 loop reads CASSFGQVREKLFF. CDR3 in DNA: TGTGCCAGCAGTTTCGGTCAGGTCCGTGAAAAACTGTTTTTT. The V gene is TRBV28, the J gene TRBJ1-4; no clear D. The CDR3 has 14 residues. Germline V CDR1 and CDR2: MDHEN, SYDVKM. V lost 3 bases, J lost 7 bases, and 12 bases lay in between.